The entry below describes one T cell receptor beta chain. The germline V and J ends were trimmed by 3 bases and 0 bases, with 10 bases remaining between them. The CDR3 totals 14 residues. Per germline, CDR1 SGHRS and CDR2 YFSETQ. The PCR was carried out with 60 Vbeta primers and 13 Jbeta primers. Sequencing was performed with immunoSEQ multiplex PCR; in TCRdb, only in-frame clones are kept and a portion is missing. The record lists 55,000 or so clones, of which the ten most abundant hold more than 9%. The sample comes from a study of cytomegalovirus exposure and HLA in healthy donors. In the study overall: Genetic ancestry analysis placed around four fifths of the 300 to 500 donors that were genotyped in the Caucasian-associated cluster.

The TCR sequence derives from a woman aged 25 to 39 in good health and CMV-seropositive. The sample consisted of PBMCs. The chain has TRBV5-1 and TRBJ2-7; no firm D call. For the CDR3, the DNA is TGCGCCAGCAGCTCGGGTTTAAGCTCCTACGAGCAGTACTTC. Translated: CASSSGLSSYEQYF.